A single sample gave rise to the 23 T cell receptor beta chains below, sequenced in a study of beta chain features in type 1 diabetes. Reverse transcribing all isolated RNA meant expressed TCRB transcripts were sequenced. Profiling relied on immunoSEQ multiplex PCR, and the TCRdb table lists in-frame clones only, not all of them. The sample lists about 930,000 clones; roughly a sixth were seen once. The sequencing sample was made of naive CD4+ T cells from blood. These receptors all come from a woman aged 18 to 35 in good health.

This clone was observed a few times. This chain links TRBV10-3 with TRBJ2-7, with D tentatively TRBD1 or TRBD2 (5 bases each). Trimming cost V 0 bases and J 9 bases, with 9 bases left between them. The germline V gene has CDR1 ENHRY and CDR2 SYGVKD. The CDR3 extends over 12 amino acids. The CDR3 DNA is TGTGCCATCAGTGAGTCGGGACGGGGGCAGTACTTC. Encoded protein: CAISESGRGQYF.

This clone was detected only a few times. The chain recombines TRBV19 with TRBJ1-1, with D unclear. V was trimmed by 4 bases and J by 10 bases, leaving 10 bases between them. The CDR3 spans 11 residues. Germline CDR1 and CDR2: LNHDA and SQIVND (reference sequence). CDR3 nucleotides: TGTGCCAGTAGTAACGCAGTAGGAGCTTTCTTT. Protein sequence: CASSNAVGAFF.

The rearrangement uses TRBV6-6 and TRBJ2-7; 8 nucleotides match TRBD2. J was trimmed by 5 bases and V by 2 bases; bases with no gene match: 5. The CDR3 is 14 amino acids. Germline values: CDR1 MNHNY, CDR2 SVGAGI (reference sequence). CDR3 in DNA: TGTGCCAGCAGTTACGGGACTAGTTCCAACGAGCAGTACTTC. Translation gives CASSYGTSSNEQYF.

The chain combines TRBV7-2 with TRBJ2-3; no definite D call. CDR3 length: 15 amino acids. Deletions cut 0 bases from V and 0 bases from J, with 7 bases between. Germline CDR1 is SGHTA and CDR2 is FQGNSA. The chain's CDR3 is CASSLAPVSTDTQYF. In DNA form, the CDR3 reads TGTGCCAGCAGCTTAGCTCCGGTTAGCACAGATACGCAGTATTTT.

The V and J genes are TRBV7-9 and TRBJ1-2, with 7 bases matching TRBD1. The CDR3 has 13 amino acids. CDR1 is SEHNR, CDR2 FQNEAQ, per germline (reference sequence). Trimming cost V 5 bases and J 6 bases; bases outside gene matches: 6. CDR3 sequence reads: CASSRQGLDGYTF. DNA of the CDR3: TGTGCCAGCAGCCGACAGGGACTGGATGGCTACACCTTC.

This clone was counted between two and nine times. The chain uses TRBV28 and TRBJ2-3; D is uncertain. Germline CDR1 is MDHEN and CDR2 is SYDVKM. This CDR3 has 15 amino acids. Trimming stripped 5 bases from V and 5 bases from J, with 17 bases between. The CDR3 protein is CASSPSVPVGDTQYF. The CDR3 nucleotides read TGTGCCAGCAGTCCCTCCGTCCCGGTGGGAGATACGCAGTATTTT.

This clone was seen only a few times. This chain joins TRBV27 and TRBJ2-7; perhaps D is TRBD1 or TRBD2 (7 bases each). V lost 3 bases, J lost 2 bases, and 14 bases lay in between. This CDR3 contains 15 residues. Per germline, CDR1 MNHEY and CDR2 SMNVEV (reference sequence). DNA for the CDR3: TGTGCCAGCAGTTTCGGGGGGACAGCGACCTACGAGCAGTACTTC. It is translated as CASSFGGTATYEQYF.

This chain uses TRBV11-3 with TRBJ2-3; D is unresolved. There are 12 residues in the CDR3. Trimming took 5 bases from V and 1 from J, leaving 4 bases between them. In germline, CDR1 is SGHNT, CDR2 YENEEA. CDR3 protein: CASSDGTDTQYF. The DNA of the CDR3 is TGTGCCAGCAGCGACGGCACAGATACGCAGTATTTT.

The chain uses TRBV28 and TRBJ1-1; D call uncertain. V lost 3 bases to trimming and J lost 0 bases, with 11 bases between them. CDR3 length: 15 residues. CDR1 MDHEN and CDR2 SYDVKM come from the germline V gene. The CDR3 sequence is CASSFTLGLNTEAFF. CDR3 nucleotide sequence: TGTGCCAGCAGTTTCACTCTGGGGTTGAACACTGAAGCTTTCTTT.

This clone has more than one count but fewer than ten. The rearrangement links TRBV6-5 to TRBJ2-1; TRBD2 aligns across 7 bases. The CDR3 spans 13 residues. Germline V lookup: CDR1 MNHEY, CDR2 SVGAGI. With V trimmed by 8 bases and J by 9 bases, 10 bases remained unmatched. DNA of the CDR3: TGTGCCAGCCTCGCGGGAGTTGGTGGTGAGCAGTTCTTC. It translates to CASLAGVGGEQFF.

This clone has more than one count but fewer than ten. The chain links TRBV7-2 to TRBJ2-3; a possible D gene is TRBD2 (5 bases). Germline CDR1 and CDR2: SGHTA and FQGNSA. This CDR3 is 14 amino acids long. With 4 bases removed from V and 7 bases from J, the gap between germline ends came to 15 bases. The CDR3, as DNA: TGTGCCAGCAGCTGGGGAGCCGCTCGGTATACGCAGTATTTT. This encodes CASSWGAARYTQYF.

The CDR3: CASSDRGRGRWETQYF. CDR3 sequence (DNA): TGTGCCAGCAGCGACAGGGGGCGGGGGAGATGGGAGACCCAGTACTTC. This rearrangement joins TRBV28 to TRBJ2-5, with 10 bases aligning to TRBD1. This CDR3 contains 16 residues. Germline V gene data show CDR1 as MDHEN and CDR2 as SYDVKM. Germline trimming cut 6 bases from V and 5 bases from J; bases unmatched to any gene: 12.

This chain connects TRBV9 to TRBJ2-7; 8 bases align to TRBD1. J gave up 5 bases and V 0 bases, and 7 bases lay outside the gene matches. There are 15 residues in the CDR3. The germline V gene encodes CDR1 SGDLS and CDR2 YYNGEE. The CDR3 DNA follows: TGTGCCAGCAGCGTAGCCCCGGACAGGGTCCACGAGCAGTACTTC. Protein product: CASSVAPDRVHEQYF.

This chain links TRBV7-9 with TRBJ2-3; D is possibly TRBD2 (5 bases). V was shortened by 5 bases and J by 3 bases, with 15 bases between the two germline ends. Germline V CDR1 and CDR2: SEHNR, FQNEAQ (reference sequence). This CDR3 has 15 residues. CDR3 amino acids: CASSPNGRETDTQYF. Written as DNA, the CDR3 is TGTGCCAGCAGCCCCAATGGAAGGGAGACAGATACGCAGTATTTT.

In its sample, this clone was seen a few times. This sequence joins TRBV13 and TRBJ2-1; TRBD2 is a possible D gene (6 bases). Trimming shortened V by 3 bases and J by 0 bases, and 12 bases separated the two germline ends. CDR1 and CDR2 (germline): PRHDT, FYEKMQ (reference sequence). The CDR3 has 16 amino acids. CDR3 in amino acids: CASSLGTLYSYNEQFF. The CDR3 DNA reads as TGTGCCAGCAGCTTGGGGACTTTATACTCCTACAATGAGCAGTTCTTC.

The table lists this clone with a few counts. V is TRBV5-1 and J is TRBJ2-5; D is perhaps TRBD2 (5 bases). The end of the DNA aligns better with TRBJ2-7, so the J call may be wrong. There are 15 residues in the CDR3. CDR1 is SGHRS and CDR2 is YFSETQ in the germline V gene. CDR3 loop: CASSFSGGSSYEQYF. CDR3 in DNA: TGCGCCAGCAGCTTCAGCGGAGGAAGCTCCTACGAGCAGTACTTC.

This clone has a handful of counts. At one end, the junction sequence differs from germline, possibly due to a read error. V usage is TRBV10-3 and J usage is TRBJ2-7, with a tentative D call TRBD2 (5 bases). This CDR3 contains 12 residues. CDR1 is ENHRY and CDR2 is SYGVKD in the germline V gene. The CDR3: CASSSRDYEQYF. CDR3 nucleotides: TGTGCCAGCAGTTCCCGGGACTACGAGCAGTACTTC.

J is TRBJ1-2 and V is TRBV6-6; no definite D call. This CDR3 is built from 13 residues. V lost 6 bases and J 3 bases, leaving 11 bases between the germline ends. Germline V CDR1 and CDR2: MNHNY, SVGAGI (reference sequence). In DNA form, the CDR3 reads TGTGCCAGCAGGGCCAGACCCGACTATGGCTACACCTTC. Translating it yields CASRARPDYGYTF.

In this sample, this clone turned up a few times. The junction does not match germline at one end; this may be a read error. The chain has TRBV5-4 and TRBJ2-5; 7 nucleotides agree with TRBD1. The CDR3 runs 16 residues. The germline gives CDR1 SGHNT, CDR2 YYREEE (reference sequence). The CDR3, as DNA: TGCGCCAGCAGCCAAACCCACCCGGGACAGACCATGGCCCAGTACTTC. Translated, it gives CASSQTHPGQTMAQYF. Drawing the rest from reference TRBV5-4 and TRBJ2-5, the complete variable domain is ETGVTQSPTHLIKTRGQQVTLRCSSQSGHNTVSWYQQALGQGPQFIFQYYREEENGRGNFPPRFSGLQFPNYSSELNVNALELDDSALYLCASSQTHPGQTMAQYFGPGTRLLVL.

This clone was seen a handful of times. This rearrangement joins TRBV19 to TRBJ1-1, with TRBD1 matching 9 bases. The CDR3 totals 14 residues. CDR1 LNHDA and CDR2 SQIVND come from the germline V gene (reference sequence). J lost 5 bases, V lost 9 bases, and 10 bases had no gene match. CDR3 sequence: CASYGTGLRTEAFF. The DNA of the CDR3 is TGTGCCAGCTACGGGACAGGGTTAAGGACTGAAGCTTTCTTT.

This clone has just a few counts. This sequence joins TRBV19 and TRBJ1-5; D is unresolved. This CDR3 is built from 13 residues. Germline values: CDR1 LNHDA, CDR2 SQIVND (reference sequence). Trimming cost V 5 bases and J 5 bases, with 10 bases left between them. CDR3 sequence: CASSYQNYQPQHF. The CDR3 region has the DNA TGTGCCAGTAGTTATCAAAATTATCAGCCCCAGCATTTT.

This clone was seen only a few times. The J gene is TRBJ1-1, the V gene TRBV10-3; tentatively, D is TRBD1 (6 bases). Between the trimmed V and J ends, which lost 5 bases and 2 bases, there was a span of 12 bases. Germline CDR1 is ENHRY and CDR2 is SYGVKD. The CDR3 extends over 14 amino acids. The CDR3: CAISPQGGNTEAFF. Written as DNA, the CDR3 is TGTGCCATCAGTCCACAGGGAGGTAACACTGAAGCTTTCTTT.

The CDR3 bases are TGTGCCAGCAGTTACGCACCGACAGTCTCTGGAAACACCATATATTTT. Translation: CASSYAPTVSGNTIYF. This chain joins TRBV6-5 and TRBJ1-3; D is perhaps TRBD1 (5 bases). Between the trimmed V and J ends, which lost 2 bases and 0 bases, there was a span of 11 bases. Per germline, CDR1 MNHEY and CDR2 SVGAGI. The CDR3 length is 16 residues.